The entry below gives a single T cell receptor beta chain sequence along with its context. The antigen it binds to is not known. No per-base quality is available; no much larger clone lies one base away. Enrolling through a virtual design, the prospective study's participants ranged in age from about 18 to 100 years and lived across some 22 United States geographic areas. In the prospective study, cohorts were assigned on the basis of participant-reported clinical history obtained from a screening survey and a study questionnaire. In the prospective study, whole blood, serum and a nasopharyngeal or oropharyngeal swab were collected from each participant by mobile phlebotomists. Participants in the prospective study had the option to provide additional blood draws and questionnaires over a 2-month period. Blood samples from the prospective study were shipped frozen or at room temperature prior to DNA extraction.

TCRbeta CDR3 regions were amplified from genomic DNA using the immunoSEQ Assay, a bias-controlled multiplex PCR. Per the source publication's procedure: The number of nucleated cells in each sample was estimated from the amplification of reference gene primers within the assay. To quantify the absolute abundance of each unique TCRbeta CDR3 rearrangement, sequence reads were collapsed and filtered. For each sample, productive Simpson clonality was calculated as the square root of Simpson's diversity index across productive rearrangements. The table comes from immuneACCESS by way of TCRdb, which keeps in-frame sequences with V and J called. Part of the clones is missing from these tables; in studies checked, under half for an unresolved V gene and the rest for unknown reasons. D and trimming were read from the DNA, whereas the V and J calls and clone size are those reported in that table. For this sample the table gives 200,000 to 250,000 clones, of which approximately 87% were detected only once. The ten largest clones add up to approximately 2.8% of the sample.

CDR1 SQVTM and CDR2 ANQGSEA are derived from the germline V gene. V drops 4 bases and J drops 7 bases, leaving 11 bases in between. Inclusive of the bounding cysteine and phenylalanine, the CDR3 is 12 residues long. Here the CDR3 DNA is all that survives: 36 bases in frame from base 1. These data come from a study of blood T cell repertoires in COVID-19 (dated by TCRdb to 2018 to 2020). About the study as a whole: Recovered participants in ImmuneRACE Cohort 3 were defined by two consecutive negative NP/OP PCR tests, clearance by a healthcare professional, or resolution of symptoms. The collaborator samples originated in the United States, Italy and Spain and spanned the acute and convalescent phases of COVID-19. The prospective study material was composed of cDNA or gDNA derived from T cells, B-cell-depleted T cells, or PBMCs. Deeply sampled blood TCRbeta repertoires from subjects exposed to, actively infected with, or recovered from COVID-19 were included in the dataset. The repertoires were made available in a free public database intended to serve as a resource for research on the immune response to SARS-CoV-2. The samples were drawn from the first 160 participants of the ongoing ImmuneRACE study and from 1,254 subjects provided by 6 global collaborators. The sample metadata nearly always contained a de-identified subject ID, COVID-19 status, age in years and sex. Where available, HLA class I and class II types were taken from metadata supplied by the sample provider and were not determined by assay-based typing.

Findings and caveats that apply to the study as a whole: The amount of clinical and demographic metadata varied by source and participant and was provided uncurated.

The sequenced sample was PBMCs or T cells enriched from blood (not recorded which). The receptor chain draws on TRBV29-1 and TRBJ2-1, with no confidently assigned D gene. This receptor was taken from a woman in her forties or fifties in a cohort exposed to, infected with or recovered from COVID-19 (not recorded which). The sequenced DNA is TGCAGCGTTGCTGATAGCTTGAATGAGCAGTTCTTC. It codes for CSVADSLNEQFF.